Shown below are 9 T cell receptor beta chains from a single sample sequenced in a study of T cell clonality in common variable immunodeficiency. Produced via immunoSEQ multiplex PCR; TCRdb's table is partial and in-frame only. The sample has 25,000 to 40,000 clones, none seen only once. The sequencing sample was made of peripheral blood mononuclear cells. These receptors were obtained from a person between 18 and 70 years old in good health.

This clone has a count of ten or more. Read data end 3 residues before the CDR3 end; the end is taken from the germline J gene. The gene calls are TRBV11-2 and TRBJ2-1, with 9 bases lining up with TRBD1. CDR3 length equals 12 residues. CDR1 is SGHAT and CDR2 is FQNNGV in the germline V gene. The trim removed 11 bases at V and 4 bases at J, leaving 3 bases unmatched. The CDR3 loop is CAGGQGYNEQFF. The sequenced CDR3 bases are TGTGCCGGGGGACAGGGTTACAATGAG.

This clone occurred many times. The read halts 3 residues ahead of the CDR3 end, with the missing end drawn from the germline J gene. The rearrangement joins TRBV15 to TRBJ2-3, with 10 positions matching TRBD2. Germline trimming cut 7 bases from V and 2 bases from J; bases unmatched to any gene: 3. CDR1 is LNHNV, CDR2 YYDKDF, per germline (reference sequence). This CDR3 spans 14 amino acids. CDR3 region: CATKLAGITDTQYF. Incomplete CDR3 DNA: TGTGCCACCAAACTAGCGGGGATCACAGATACG.

The sample holds many counts of this clone. The read stops 3 residues short of the end of the CDR3; the missing end is completed from the germline J gene. The chain combines TRBV19 with TRBJ1-5; D is perhaps TRBD1 (6 bases). This CDR3 contains 16 residues. The ends were cut back, 3 bases at V and 3 bases at J, with 15 bases in the middle. Germline V gene sequence: CDR1 LNHDA, CDR2 SQIVND (reference sequence). The CDR3 spells CASSIQGQGTNQPQHF. The sequenced part of the CDR3 DNA is TGTGCCAGTAGTATCCAGGGGCAGGGGACCAATCAGCCC.

The table lists this clone with many counts. CDR3 protein: CASSFAPPRGHEQFF. The covered CDR3 bases are TGTGCCAGCAGCTTCGCCCCCCCACGTGGCCATGAG. The chain joins TRBV7-9 to TRBJ2-1; D gene ambiguous. Sequencing ends 3 residues short of the CDR3 end; the germline J gene provides the rest. The CDR3 spans 15 residues. The V gene lost 3 bases and the J gene lost 8 bases, with 17 bases spanning the gap. CDR1 is SEHNR and CDR2 is FQNEAQ in the germline V gene (reference sequence). The variable domain in full, completed from reference TRBV7-9 and TRBJ2-1, reads DTGVSQNPRHKITKRGQNVTFRCDPISEHNRLYWYRQTLGQGPEFLTYFQNEAQLEKSRLLSDRFSAERPKGSFSTLEIQRTEQGDSAMYLCASSFAPPRGHEQFFGPGTRLTVL.

A few counts support this clone. The read ends 3 residues early relative to the CDR3; the germline J gene fills the gap. The V gene is TRBV5-1, the J gene TRBJ2-1; TRBD1 matches 9 bases. Germline V lookup: CDR1 SGHRS, CDR2 YFSETQ. The CDR3 loop spans 15 amino acids. V shed 4 bases, J shed 8 bases, and the junction held 10 bases outside the gene matches. CDR3 in amino acids: CASSPGQGTGHEQFF. The sequenced part of the CDR3 DNA is TGCGCCAGCAGCCCAGGACAGGGGACCGGTCATGAG. Based on the CDR3 plus reference TRBV5-1 and TRBJ2-1, the full variable domain is KAGVTQTPRYLIKTRGQQVTLSCSPISGHRSVSWYQQTPGQGLQFLFEYFSETQRNKGNFPGRFSGRQFSNSRSEMNVSTLELGDSALYLCASSPGQGTGHEQFFGPGTRLTVL.

Ten or more counts support this clone. The sequenced fragment ends 3 residues before the CDR3 boundary, so the rest is inferred from the germline J gene. The gene calls are TRBV19 and TRBJ1-5, with 7 bases that match TRBD1. Germline assignment: CDR1 LNHDA and CDR2 SQIVND (reference sequence). CDR3 size: 14 residues. The J segment lost 5 bases and the V segment lost 4 bases, leaving 5 bases of the junction unmatched. CDR3 DNA (partial): TGTGCCAGTAGTAAACAGGGGTGGGATCAGCCC. Encoded protein: CASSKQGWDQP. The full CDR3 reads CASSKQGWDQPQHF.

This clone was seen many times. Sequencing ends 3 residues short of the CDR3 end; the germline J gene provides the rest. The chain uses TRBV20-1 and TRBJ2-5, with TRBD2 identical over 9 bases. V trimming: 0 bases; J trimming: 3 bases; junction bases outside the gene matches: 8. The CDR3 totals 16 residues. Germline loops: CDR1 DFQATT, CDR2 SNEGSKA (reference sequence). The CDR3 loop reads CSARDGGRAAKETQYF. The CDR3 bases that were read are TGCAGTGCTAGAGATGGCGGGAGGGCCGCTAAAGAGACC.

This clone was detected ten times or more. The sequence runs out 3 residues before the end of the CDR3; the remainder is reconstructed from the germline J gene. J is TRBJ1-4 and V is TRBV4-2; the D gene is possibly TRBD1 (6 bases). This CDR3 contains 20 residues. V lost 3 bases and J lost 2, with 25 bases in between. Germline V gene data show CDR1 as LGHNA and CDR2 as YNFKEQ. The CDR3 sequence is CASSHKTGGRRKGTNEKLFF. CDR3 DNA (partial): TGTGCCAGCAGCCACAAAACCGGGGGGCGAAGAAAAGGCACTAATGAAAAA.

This clone has at least ten counts. Read coverage stops 3 residues before the CDR3 terminus; the germline J gene supplies the remainder. The sample has other DNA sequences that encode this CDR3 too. V gene TRBV20-1 combines with J gene TRBJ1-3; weak D call: TRBD1 (6 bases). Germline loops: CDR1 DFQATT, CDR2 SNEGSKA (reference sequence). The V end lost 2 bases, the J end lost 3 bases, and 14 bases lay between the germline ends. The CDR3 consists of 15 residues. CDR3 DNA, as far as it was read: TGCAGTGCTAGACCCGGGACAAATTTTGGAAACACC. Amino acid sequence: CSARPGTNFGNT. The whole CDR3 protein reads CSARPGTNFGNTIYF.